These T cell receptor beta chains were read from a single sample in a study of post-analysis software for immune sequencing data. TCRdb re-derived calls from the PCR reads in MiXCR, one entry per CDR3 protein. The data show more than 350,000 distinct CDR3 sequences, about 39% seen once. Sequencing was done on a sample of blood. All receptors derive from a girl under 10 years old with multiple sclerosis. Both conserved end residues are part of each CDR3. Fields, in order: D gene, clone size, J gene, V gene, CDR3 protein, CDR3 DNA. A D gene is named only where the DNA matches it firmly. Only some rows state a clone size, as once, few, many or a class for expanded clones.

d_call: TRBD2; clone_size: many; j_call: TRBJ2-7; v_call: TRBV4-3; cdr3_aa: CASSPGLSNYEQYF; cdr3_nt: TGCGCCAGCAGCCCGGGACTATCCAACTACGAGCAGTACTTC
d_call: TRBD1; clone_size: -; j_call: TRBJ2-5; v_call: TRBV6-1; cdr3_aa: CASSVDRGVETQYF; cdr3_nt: TGTGCCAGCAGTGTGGACAGGGGGGTAGAGACCCAGTACTTC
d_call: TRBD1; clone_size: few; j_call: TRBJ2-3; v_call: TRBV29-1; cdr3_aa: CSVEAGGASDTQYF; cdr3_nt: TGCAGCGTTGAGGCAGGGGGCGCTTCGGATACGCAGTATTTT
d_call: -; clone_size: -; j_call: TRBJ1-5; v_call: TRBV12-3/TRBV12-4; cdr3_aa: CASSLIGGSNQPQHF; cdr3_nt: TGTGCCAGCAGTTTAATAGGGGGGAGCAATCAGCCCCAGCATTTT
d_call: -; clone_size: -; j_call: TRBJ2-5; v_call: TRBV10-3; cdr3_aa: CAINAGPDETQYF; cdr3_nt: TGTGCCATCAATGCAGGCCCCGATGAGACCCAGTACTTC
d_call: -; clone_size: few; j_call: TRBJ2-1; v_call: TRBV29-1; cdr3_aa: CSVDSTGTFNEQFF; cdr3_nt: TGCAGCGTTGACTCCACCGGGACTTTCAATGAGCAGTTCTTC
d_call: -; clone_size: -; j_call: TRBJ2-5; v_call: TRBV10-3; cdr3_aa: CAISETTAQETQYF; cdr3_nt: TGTGCCATCAGTGAAACGACAGCGCAAGAGACCCAGTACTTC
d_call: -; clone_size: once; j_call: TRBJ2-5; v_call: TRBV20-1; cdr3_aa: CSEKVEETQYF; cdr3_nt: TGCAGTGAGAAGGTGGAAGAGACCCAGTACTTC
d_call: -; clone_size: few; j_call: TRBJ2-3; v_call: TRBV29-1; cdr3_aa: CSVRMWAGATDTQYF; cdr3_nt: TGCAGTGTAAGGATGTGGGCGGGGGCCACAGATACGCAGTATTTT
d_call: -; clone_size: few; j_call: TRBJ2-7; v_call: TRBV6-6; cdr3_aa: CASGEGRDGSYEQYF; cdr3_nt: TGTGCCAGCGGCGAAGGGCGAGACGGCTCTTACGAGCAGTACTTC
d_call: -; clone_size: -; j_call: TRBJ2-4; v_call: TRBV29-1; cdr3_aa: CSVIRAKNIQYF; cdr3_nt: TGCAGCGTTATAAGGGCCAAAAACATTCAGTACTTC
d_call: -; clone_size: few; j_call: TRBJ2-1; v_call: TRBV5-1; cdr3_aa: CASSSPFRNEQFF; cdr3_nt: TGCGCCAGCAGCTCCCCCTTTCGAAATGAGCAGTTCTTC
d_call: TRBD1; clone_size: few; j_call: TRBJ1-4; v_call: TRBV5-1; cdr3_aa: CASSSGYRGRNEKLFF; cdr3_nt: TGCGCCAGCAGCTCAGGATACAGGGGGAGGAATGAAAAACTGTTTTTT
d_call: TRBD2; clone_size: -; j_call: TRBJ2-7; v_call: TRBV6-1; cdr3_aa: CASDAGEYSYNEQYF; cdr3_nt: TGTGCCAGCGATGCGGGGGAGTACTCCTACAATGAGCAGTACTTC
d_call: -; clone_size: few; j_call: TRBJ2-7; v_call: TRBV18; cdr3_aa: CASSPQASYEQYF; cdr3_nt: TGTGCCAGCTCACCACAAGCCAGCTACGAGCAGTACTTC
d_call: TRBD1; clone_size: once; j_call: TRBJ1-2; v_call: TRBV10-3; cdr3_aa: CAISDRVGYTF; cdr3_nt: TGTGCCATCAGCGACAGGGTAGGCTACACCTTC
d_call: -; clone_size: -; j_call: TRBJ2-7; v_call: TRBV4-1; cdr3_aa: CASSHSAWYEQYF; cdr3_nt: TGCGCCAGCAGCCATTCGGCCTGGTACGAGCAGTACTTC
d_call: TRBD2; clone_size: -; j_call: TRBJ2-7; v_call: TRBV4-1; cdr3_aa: CASSPSAGGTIREQYF; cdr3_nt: TGCGCCAGCAGCCCGTCAGCGGGGGGGACCATTCGCGAGCAGTACTTC
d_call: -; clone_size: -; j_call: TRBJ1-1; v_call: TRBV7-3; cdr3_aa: CASSIQEGTEAFF; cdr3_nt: TGTGCCAGCAGCATCCAGGAGGGCACTGAAGCTTTCTTT
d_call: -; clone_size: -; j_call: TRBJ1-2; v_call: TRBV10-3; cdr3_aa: CAISEAAGPFYGYTF; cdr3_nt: TGTGCCATCAGTGAGGCGGCAGGACCCTTCTATGGCTACACCTTC
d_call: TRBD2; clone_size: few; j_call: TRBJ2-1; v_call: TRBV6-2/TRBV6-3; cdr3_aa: CASRSRLAGHNEQFF; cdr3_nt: TGTGCCAGCAGATCCCGACTAGCGGGACACAATGAGCAGTTCTTC
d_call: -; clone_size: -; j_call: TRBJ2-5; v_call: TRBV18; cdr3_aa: CASSPNVRETQYF; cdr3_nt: TGTGCCAGCTCACCAAACGTTCGAGAGACCCAGTACTTC
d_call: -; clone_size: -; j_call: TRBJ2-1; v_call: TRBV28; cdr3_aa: CASSLFAYSSYNEQFF; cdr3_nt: TGTGCCAGCAGTTTATTTGCATACAGCTCCTACAATGAGCAGTTCTTC
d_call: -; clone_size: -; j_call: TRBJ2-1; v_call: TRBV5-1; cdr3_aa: CASSSGTVDGEQFF; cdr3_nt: TGCGCCAGCAGCTCAGGGACGGTTGATGGGGAGCAGTTCTTC
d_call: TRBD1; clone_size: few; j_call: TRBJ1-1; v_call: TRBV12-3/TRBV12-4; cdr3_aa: CASSFADRGTEAFF; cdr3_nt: TGTGCCAGCAGTTTTGCGGACAGGGGAACTGAAGCTTTCTTT
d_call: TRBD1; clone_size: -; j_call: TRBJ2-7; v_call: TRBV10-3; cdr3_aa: CAISESMGTGNREQYF; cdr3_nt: TGTGCCATCAGTGAGTCGATGGGGACAGGGAATAGAGAGCAGTACTTC
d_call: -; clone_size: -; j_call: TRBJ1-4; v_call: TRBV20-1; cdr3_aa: CSATSRREASEKLFF; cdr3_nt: TGCAGTGCTACCTCCCGTAGGGAGGCGAGTGAAAAACTGTTTTTT
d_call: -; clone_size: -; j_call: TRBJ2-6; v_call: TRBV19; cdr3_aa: CASSASSGANVLTF; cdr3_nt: TGTGCCAGTAGTGCAAGCTCTGGGGCCAACGTCCTGACTTTC
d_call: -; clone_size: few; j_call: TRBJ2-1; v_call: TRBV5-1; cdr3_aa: CASSFRDLINEQFF; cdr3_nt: TGCGCCAGCAGCTTTCGGGACCTTATCAATGAGCAGTTCTTC
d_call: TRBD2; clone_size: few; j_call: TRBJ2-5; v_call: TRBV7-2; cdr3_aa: CASSLGPGGTQETQYF; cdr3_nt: TGTGCCAGCAGCTTAGGTCCGGGGGGGACCCAAGAGACCCAGTACTTC
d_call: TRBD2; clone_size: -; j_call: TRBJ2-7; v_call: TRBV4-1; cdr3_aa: CASSSRAGGSYEQYF; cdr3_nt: TGCGCCAGCAGCTCTCGCGCGGGGGGTTCGTACGAGCAGTACTTC
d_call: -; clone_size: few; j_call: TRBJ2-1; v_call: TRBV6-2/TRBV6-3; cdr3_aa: CASTRLGEQFF; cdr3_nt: TGTGCCAGCACCAGACTTGGGGAGCAGTTCTTC
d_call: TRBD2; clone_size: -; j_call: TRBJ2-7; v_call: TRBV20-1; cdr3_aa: CSARPQASGPSATSSYEQYF; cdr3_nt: TGCAGTGCTAGACCCCAAGCTAGCGGGCCTAGCGCAACGAGCTCCTACGAGCAGTACTTC
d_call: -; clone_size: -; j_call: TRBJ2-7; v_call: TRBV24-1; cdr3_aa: CATSDAGCEQYF; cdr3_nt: TGTGCCACTAGTGACGCAGGCTGCGAGCAGTACTTC
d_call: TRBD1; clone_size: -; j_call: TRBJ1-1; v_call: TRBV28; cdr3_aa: CASSLPWTGRGRGTEAFF; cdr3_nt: TGTGCCAGCAGTTTACCCTGGACAGGGAGGGGACGGGGCACTGAAGCTTTCTTT
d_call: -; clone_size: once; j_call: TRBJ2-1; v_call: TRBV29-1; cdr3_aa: CSGEYNGQFF; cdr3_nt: TGCAGCGGAGAGTACAATGGGCAGTTCTTC
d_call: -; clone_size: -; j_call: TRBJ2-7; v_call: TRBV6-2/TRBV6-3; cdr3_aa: CASSFEVPYEQYF; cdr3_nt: TGTGCCAGCAGTTTTGAGGTACCCTACGAGCAGTACTTC
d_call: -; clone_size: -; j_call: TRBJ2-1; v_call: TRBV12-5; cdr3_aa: CASGFTNEQFF; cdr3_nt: TGTGCTAGTGGTTTTACTAATGAGCAGTTCTTC